This is a list of T cell receptor beta chains from one sample in a study of blood T cell repertoires in COVID-19. The method was immunoSEQ multiplex PCR; TCRdb's version includes in-frame clones alone and lacks a portion of them. The table has approximately 100,000 clones, 70% to 85% seen once. Sequencing was performed on peripheral blood. These TCRs come from a man aged 70-80 years with acute or convalescent COVID-19. CDR3s include the opening cysteine and the closing phenylalanine or tryptophan. The D gene is left open where the match is weak. The size entry is marked missing in some rows and otherwise reads once, few, many or a size class.

TRBV20-1	-	TRBD2	TRBJ2-2	15	TGCAGTGCTAGTCTAGCGGGATACAACACCGGGGAGCTGTTTTTT	CSASLAGYNTGELFF
TRBV28	-	-	TRBJ1-1	12	TGTGCCAGCCAGGTTGCCACCACTGAAGCTTTCTTT	CASQVATTEAFF
TRBV9	-	-	TRBJ1-1	14	TGTGCCAGCAGCGCTAGGGGCGTGAACACTGAAGCTTTCTTT	CASSARGVNTEAFF
TRBV10-1	-	TRBD1	TRBJ2-1	18	TGCGCCAGCAGTGCGGGACAGGGGTACCCACGGTCCTACAATGAGCAGTTCTTC	CASSAGQGYPRSYNEQFF
TRBV6-5	few	TRBD1	TRBJ1-1	15	TGTGCCAGCAGACCTACAGGGGACCCTTACACTGAAGCTTTCTTT	CASRPTGDPYTEAFF
TRBV7-8	-	-	TRBJ2-1	13	TGTGCCAGCAGCCGGACTGTCTCCAATGAGCAGTTCTTC	CASSRTVSNEQFF
TRBV19	-	-	TRBJ1-2	17	TGTGCCAGTAGTGAAATCGGCAACAGGGCCGCTAACTATGGCTACACCTTC	CASSEIGNRAANYGYTF
TRBV30	-	TRBD1	TRBJ1-2	14	TGTGCCTGGAGACGCCAGGACAGGGCGGGGGGCTACACCTTC	CAWRRQDRAGGYTF
TRBV28	few	-	TRBJ1-6	15	TGTGCCAGCACAACGGAGGGGAGTAATAATTCACCCCTCCACTTT	CASTTEGSNNSPLHF
TRBV18	-	-	TRBJ1-1	14	TGTGCCAGCTCCCTCCTGGGGCGGAACACTGAAGCTTTCTTT	CASSLLGRNTEAFF
TRBV11-2	-	-	TRBJ1-5	16	TGTGCCAGCAGCCCATCCGGGGGGAGAGGGTCTCAGCCCCAGCATTTT	CASSPSGGRGSQPQHF
TRBV10-3	-	TRBD1	TRBJ1-1	13	TGTGCCATCAGCCAAAGGGACAGTCTCGGAGCTTTCTTT	CAISQRDSLGAFF
TRBV18	-	TRBD1	TRBJ2-1	13	TGTGCCAGCTCACCTCAGGGGGCCAATGAGCAGTTCTTC	CASSPQGANEQFF
TRBV2	-	-	TRBJ1-1	14	TGTGCCAGCACCCCGGAGGGGGGGCACACTGAAGCTTTCTTT	CASTPEGGHTEAFF
TRBV4-1	-	-	TRBJ1-5	15	TGCGCCAGCAGCCAATCCCAGGCTACAAATCAGCCCCAGCATTTT	CASSQSQATNQPQHF
TRBV11-3	-	TRBD2	TRBJ2-1	17	TGTGCCAGCAGCCAGGGGGGACTAGCGGGAGGGCAGGGTGAGCAGTTCTTC	CASSQGGLAGGQGEQFF
TRBV10-3	-	TRBD1	TRBJ2-3	15	TGTGCCATCAGGACCGGGACAGGCCGCACAGATACGCAGTATTTT	CAIRTGTGRTDTQYF
TRBV3-1/TRBV3-2	once	TRBD1	TRBJ2-1	13	TGTGCCAGCAGCCGGGACAGTGTTAATGAGCAGTTCTTC	CASSRDSVNEQFF
TRBV30	-	-	TRBJ2-3	12	TGTGCCTGGAGTGTTTCAGTAGATACGCAGTATTTT	CAWSVSVDTQYF